These 7 T cell receptor beta chains were sequenced from one sample in a study of cytomegalovirus exposure and HLA in healthy donors. PCR employed 60 Vbeta and 13 Jbeta primers. Sequencing used immunoSEQ multiplex PCR; TCRdb keeps in-frame clones, though not all of them. The data show around 170,000 clones, over 80% seen once. The material sequenced was PBMCs. The source is a woman under 30 in good health and CMV-seronegative.

The chain has TRBV5-1 and TRBJ2-6; D may be TRBD1 (6 bases). V lost 2 bases and J lost 0, with 21 bases in between. The CDR3 has 20 residues. Germline lookup yields CDR1 SGHRS and CDR2 YFSETQ. The CDR3 loop reads CASSFFFQGQPSSGANVLTF. In DNA, the CDR3 is TGCGCCAGCAGCTTTTTTTTCCAGGGACAACCCAGCTCTGGGGCCAACGTCCTGACTTTC.

There are many counts of this clone. The chain couples TRBV7-9 to TRBJ2-5, with D maybe TRBD1 (6 bases). The CDR3 spans 14 residues. V shed 4 bases and J shed 5 bases, with 14 bases lying between them. In germline, CDR1 is SEHNR, CDR2 FQNEAQ (reference sequence). The CDR3, as DNA: TGTGCCAGCAGCTGGGACACACTCTTGGAGACCCAGTACTTC. It encodes CASSWDTLLETQYF.

The V call is TRBV6-5, the J call TRBJ1-1, with D maybe TRBD1 (6 bases). Trimming removed 4 bases from V and 14 bases from J, with 14 bases in between. Germline loops: CDR1 MNHEY, CDR2 SVGAGI. The CDR3 sequence is 11 residues long. The CDR3 DNA reads as TGTGCCAGCAGTTTTGGGGGCGCCGGATTCTTT. Its translation is CASSFGGAGFF.

J is TRBJ1-1 and V is TRBV19; 7 nucleotides align to TRBD1. With V trimmed by 5 bases and J by 5 bases, 11 bases remained unmatched. The CDR3 totals 15 residues. Germline CDR1 and CDR2: LNHDA and SQIVND (reference sequence). As DNA, the CDR3 is TGTGCCAGTAGTCCGCGGCAGATGACAGGGACTGAAGCTTTCTTT. Translation: CASSPRQMTGTEAFF.

This clone was counted between two and nine times. The V gene is TRBV7-9, the J gene TRBJ2-7; 10 bases agree with TRBD1. V gave up 5 bases and J gave up 5 bases; unmatched junction bases: 6. The CDR3 is 14 amino acids. Germline lookup yields CDR1 SEHNR and CDR2 FQNEAQ (reference sequence). CDR3 sequence: CASSPRTGGNEQYF. DNA for the CDR3: TGTGCCAGCAGCCCCCGGACAGGGGGGAACGAGCAGTACTTC. The whole variable domain, filled in from reference TRBV7-9 and TRBJ2-7, reads DTGVSQNPRHKITKRGQNVTFRCDPISEHNRLYWYRQTLGQGPEFLTYFQNEAQLEKSRLLSDRFSAERPKGSFSTLEIQRTEQGDSAMYLCASSPRTGGNEQYFGPGTRLTVT.

The chain combines TRBV11-2 with TRBJ1-2; tentative D call: TRBD1 (5 bases). V was clipped by 4 bases and J by 7 bases, with 19 bases between them. CDR1 SGHAT and CDR2 FQNNGV come from the germline V gene. This CDR3 comprises 15 residues. The CDR3 protein is CASSYRQGGLTGYTF. DNA of the CDR3: TGTGCCAGCAGCTACAGGCAGGGAGGATTAACTGGCTACACCTTC.

This chain links TRBV7-2 with TRBJ1-4; 7 bases agree with TRBD1. The germline V gene has CDR1 SGHTA and CDR2 FQGNSA. The CDR3 contains 15 residues. Trimming cost V 4 bases and J 4 bases; bases outside gene matches: 6. The DNA of the CDR3 is TGTGCCAGCAGCTCACAGACAGGGTATAATGAAAAACTGTTTTTT. Its translation: CASSSQTGYNEKLFF.